What follows are 27 T cell receptor beta chains derived from one specimen sequenced in a study of T-cell reconstitution after alpha-beta-depleted transplantation in children. Unique molecular identifiers were incorporated when the TCRbeta library was constructed. Via MiXCR, TCRdb re-called the PCR reads, giving one row per CDR3 protein. This sample has about 600,000 distinct CDR3 sequences, with roughly 13% found just once. The sample in question was PBMCs, mostly from graft donor cells, obtained 360 days after TCRalphabeta/CD19-depleted stem cell transplant. These receptors were taken from a male patient younger than 18 who had a stem cell transplant for acute myeloid leukemia, so the T cells may come from the graft donor.

This sequence joins TRBV20-1 and TRBJ2-3, with 10 nucleotides matching TRBD2. Looked up from germline, CDR1 is DFQATT and CDR2 is SNEGSKA (reference sequence). With V trimmed by 0 bases and J by 5 bases, 5 bases remained unmatched. The CDR3 extends over 15 amino acids. CDR3 nucleotides: TGCAGTGCTAGAGACGAGCGGGAGGGAAGAGATACGCAGTATTTT. This gives the protein CSARDEREGRDTQYF.

In this sample, this clonotype turned up a few times. V and J are TRBV7-9 and TRBJ2-7; 8 nucleotides line up with TRBD1. CDR3 length: 15 residues. After removal of 5 bases from V and 1 base from J, the junction contained 7 bases not matched to a gene. Per germline, CDR1 SEHNR and CDR2 FQNEAQ (reference sequence). The CDR3 here is CASSPRTGPSYEQYF. The CDR3 nucleotides are TGTGCCAGCAGCCCCCGGACAGGGCCTTCCTACGAGCAGTACTTC.

The chain uses TRBV9 and TRBJ2-1; 8 nucleotides match TRBD2. CDR3 length equals 16 residues. J gave up 6 bases and V 0 bases, and 8 bases lay outside the gene matches. Germline CDR1 SGDLS, CDR2 YYNGEE. This CDR3 is CASSVDPGGGRNEQFF. CDR3 nucleotide sequence: TGTGCCAGCAGCGTAGATCCGGGAGGGGGGCGCAATGAGCAGTTCTTC.

This clonotype has at least ten counts. The chain carries TRBV29-1 and TRBJ1-4, with D uncertain. Between the trimmed V and J ends, which lost 4 bases and 10 bases, there was a span of 13 bases. The CDR3 runs 12 residues. Germline CDR1 is SQVTM and CDR2 is ANQGSEA. The CDR3 spells CSVGLYDGKLFF. Here the CDR3 DNA reads TGCAGCGTTGGGTTATATGATGGAAAACTGTTTTTT.

This clonotype was found a few times. The rearrangement joins TRBV20-1 to TRBJ2-1, with 7 nucleotides matching TRBD2. V gave up 1 base and J gave up 0 bases; unmatched junction bases: 9. CDR1 and CDR2 from the germline V gene are DFQATT and SNEGSKA (reference sequence). The CDR3 loop spans 17 amino acids. The CDR3 DNA is TGCAGTGCTAGAGTGTCTAGCGGAGGGGTCTCCTACAATGAGCAGTTCTTC. As protein: CSARVSSGGVSYNEQFF.

CDR3 in amino acids: CSARAGASYEQYF. The CDR3 DNA sequence: TGCAGTGCTAGAGCAGGGGCCTCCTACGAGCAGTACTTC. The chain couples TRBV20-1 to TRBJ2-7; possibly TRBD1 for D (6 bases). V dropped 1 base and J dropped 0 bases, with 7 bases sitting between them. CDR3 length: 13 residues. Germline V CDR1 and CDR2: DFQATT, SNEGSKA (reference sequence).

This clonotype was picked up many times. The chain links TRBV20-1 to TRBJ2-5, with TRBD1 as a possible D gene (7 bases). V lost 3 bases, J lost 2 bases, and 16 bases lay in between. The CDR3 has 15 amino acids. Looked up from germline, CDR1 is DFQATT and CDR2 is SNEGSKA (reference sequence). The CDR3 loop is CSASRGTVIQETQYF. In nucleotides, the CDR3 is TGCAGTGCTAGCAGGGGGACTGTTATTCAAGAGACCCAGTACTTC.

The chain joins TRBV18 to TRBJ1-1; D is undetermined. Germline assignment: CDR1 KGHSH and CDR2 LQKENI. This CDR3 spans 11 amino acids. Between the trimmed V and J ends, which lost 9 bases and 1 base, there was a span of 6 bases. The CDR3 region is CASLQNTEAFF. As DNA, the CDR3 is TGTGCCAGTCTACAGAACACTGAAGCTTTCTTT.

At least ten counts were recorded for this clonotype. The chain uses TRBV28 and TRBJ2-7; 13 positions match TRBD2. Germline-derived CDR1 and CDR2 are MDHEN and SYDVKM. There are 15 residues in the CDR3. J gave up 2 bases and V 8 bases, and 6 bases lay outside the gene matches. Here the CDR3 reads CASQKGLAGPYEQYF. CDR3 in DNA: TGTGCCAGCCAAAAGGGACTAGCGGGGCCCTACGAGCAGTACTTC.

The chain uses TRBV20-1 and TRBJ2-7; TRBD2 matches at 9 bases. The germline V gene encodes CDR1 DFQATT and CDR2 SNEGSKA (reference sequence). The CDR3 spans 15 residues. The ends lost 0 bases at V and 2 bases at J; junction bases unmatched: 5. The DNA for the CDR3 is TGCAGTGCTAGAGATCAAATAGCGGGGGCCTACGAGCAGTACTTC. The encoded protein is CSARDQIAGAYEQYF.

The chain links TRBV11-2 to TRBJ2-3; no clear D gene. Germline loops: CDR1 SGHAT, CDR2 FQNNGV. The CDR3 extends over 16 amino acids. Trimming took 1 base from V and 2 from J, leaving 13 bases between them. CDR3 nucleotides: TGTGCCAGCAGCTTAGGGTTGTACCCCTCCACAGATACGCAGTATTTT. This codes for CASSLGLYPSTDTQYF.

This clonotype was observed many times. V is TRBV29-1 and J is TRBJ1-2; the D is unclear. The ends were cut back, 5 bases at V and 4 bases at J, with 8 bases in the middle. The CDR3 runs 11 residues. CDR1 SQVTM and CDR2 ANQGSEA come from the germline V gene. Here the CDR3 reads CSVTTAYGYTF. CDR3 sequence (DNA): TGCAGCGTTACAACGGCCTATGGCTACACCTTC. The full variable domain, rest sourced from reference TRBV29-1 and TRBJ1-2, is SAVISQKPSRDICQRGTSLTIQCQVDSQVTMMFWYRQQPGQSLTLIATANQGSEATYESGFVIDKFPISRPNLTFSTLTVSNMSPEDSSIYLCSVTTAYGYTFGSGTRLTVV.

The chain carries TRBV29-1 and TRBJ2-3; 7 nucleotides agree with TRBD1. This CDR3 has 10 amino acids. Germline assignment: CDR1 SQVTM and CDR2 ANQGSEA. The V gene end was trimmed by 7 bases and the J gene end by 9 bases; junction bases not matched to a gene: 4. Here the CDR3 DNA reads TGCAGCGGAACAGGGGAGACGCAGTATTTT. It translates to CSGTGETQYF.

This clonotype came up many times. The chain has TRBV19 and TRBJ2-1; no reliable D call. CDR1 is LNHDA and CDR2 is SQIVND in the germline V gene (reference sequence). This CDR3 is 15 amino acids long. Trimming stripped 7 bases from V and 2 bases from J, with 15 bases between. The CDR3 nucleotides read TGTGCCAGTACAAGAAGCCTAGAGCCCTACAATGAGCAGTTCTTC. Protein product: CASTRSLEPYNEQFF.

This clonotype was seen many times. CDR3: CASSLPGLAVRSGETQYF. CDR3 bases: TGTGCCAGCAGTTTACCGGGACTAGCGGTCAGGAGCGGAGAGACCCAGTACTTC. The rearrangement uses TRBV7-6 and TRBJ2-5, with 11 bases aligning to TRBD2. Germline V gene sequence: CDR1 SGHVS, CDR2 FNYEAQ. After removal of 6 bases from V and 4 bases from J, the junction contained 16 bases not matched to a gene. CDR3 length: 18 amino acids.

This clonotype was counted a few times. V gene TRBV7-6 combines with J gene TRBJ2-3; 8 nucleotides agree with TRBD1. Germline V CDR1 and CDR2: SGHVS, FNYEAQ. The CDR3 has 17 amino acids. V gave up 4 bases and J gave up 2 bases; unmatched junction bases: 11. CDR3: CASSSDLTGVDTDTQYF. CDR3 coding DNA: TGTGCCAGCAGCTCCGACCTGACAGGGGTGGACACAGATACGCAGTATTTT. Complete variable domain (other parts from reference TRBV7-6 and TRBJ2-3): GAGVSQSPRYKVTKRGQDVALRCDPISGHVSLYWYRQALGQGPEFLTYFNYEAQQDKSGLPNDRFSAERPEGSISTLTIQRTEQRDSAMYRCASSSDLTGVDTDTQYFGPGTRLTVL.

This clonotype was recorded many times. This chain joins TRBV12-3 or TRBV12-4 and TRBJ2-3; possibly TRBD1 for D (6 bases). The V and J ends lost 5 bases and 1 base respectively, with 13 bases between them. This CDR3 is 15 amino acids long. The CDR3 DNA reads TGTGCCAGCAGTCTAAGACAGGAGCGCACAGATACGCAGTATTTT. It yields the protein CASSLRQERTDTQYF.

There are many counts of this clonotype. The J gene is TRBJ2-3, the V gene TRBV2; a weak D match, TRBD1 (5 bases). Germline V gene lookup returns CDR1 SNHLY and CDR2 FYNNEI. Deletions cut 6 bases from V and 0 bases from J, with 10 bases between. The CDR3 has 14 residues. The CDR3, as DNA: TGTGCCAGCAGAAAGACAGCTAGCACAGATACGCAGTATTTT. This gives the protein CASRKTASTDTQYF.

The gene calls are TRBV5-2 and TRBJ2-3; the tabulated D call, TRBD2, remains unverified against the DNA. TRBV5-2 is a documented pseudogene. The CDR3 has 18 residues. The CDR3 here is CAMGPGLAGASSTDTQYF. CDR3 sequence (DNA): TGTGCCATGGGCCCCGGGCTAGCGGGAGCATCTAGCACAGATACGCAGTATTTT.

This clonotype came up a few times. The chain recombines TRBV28 with TRBJ2-7; 7 nucleotides align to TRBD2. V dropped 5 bases and J dropped 2; count of bases not matched to a gene: 3. The CDR3 sequence is 13 residues long. The germline V gene has CDR1 MDHEN and CDR2 SYDVKM. The CDR3 nucleotides are TGTGCCAGCAGTCAAGGACTAGCCTACGAGCAGTACTTC. Its protein is CASSQGLAYEQYF.

V is TRBV28 and J is TRBJ1-3; 7 positions match TRBD1. Germline loops: CDR1 MDHEN, CDR2 SYDVKM. Trimming took 3 bases from V and 0 from J; bases not matched to a gene: 11. This CDR3 has 18 residues. Written as DNA, the CDR3 is TGTGCCAGCAGTTTCTTCGTAACCAGGGGGTTCTCTGGAAACACCATATATTTT. It is translated as CASSFFVTRGFSGNTIYF. Together with reference TRBV28 and TRBJ1-3, the CDR3 gives the full variable domain: DVKVTQSSRYLVKRTGEKVFLECVQDMDHENMFWYRQDPGLGLRLIYFSYDVKMKEKGDIPEGYSVSREKKERFSLILESASTNQTSMYLCASSFFVTRGFSGNTIYFGEGSWLTVV.

The chain joins TRBV7-9 to TRBJ2-7, with no clear D. With 5 bases removed from V and 0 bases from J, the gap between germline ends came to 11 bases. CDR1 and CDR2 (germline): SEHNR, FQNEAQ (reference sequence). The CDR3 runs 14 residues. The CDR3 loop reads CASSQELSSYEQYF. Written as DNA, the CDR3 is TGTGCCAGCAGCCAAGAACTGAGCTCCTACGAGCAGTACTTC.

The chain is built from TRBV7-2 and TRBJ2-5; D unclear. The germline V gene has CDR1 SGHTA and CDR2 FQGNSA. Trimming took 1 base from V and 7 from J, leaving 10 bases between them. The CDR3 is made up of 13 amino acids. The CDR3: CASSLENRGTQYF. The DNA of the CDR3 is TGTGCCAGCAGCTTAGAAAACCGAGGGACCCAGTACTTC.

This clonotype has more than one count but fewer than ten. V usage is TRBV10-3 and J usage is TRBJ2-7; D may be TRBD1 (6 bases). Trimming pared 3 bases from V and 0 bases from J, leaving 12 bases between. This CDR3 comprises 15 residues. Germline assignment: CDR1 ENHRY and CDR2 SYGVKD. The CDR3 coding sequence is TGTGCCATCAGTGATTCTCGGGACAACTCCTACGAGCAGTACTTC. It translates to CAISDSRDNSYEQYF.

The J gene is TRBJ2-7, the V gene TRBV20-1; unclear D gene. V gave up 0 bases and J gave up 2 bases, with 11 bases separating them. CDR1 and CDR2 (germline): DFQATT, SNEGSKA (reference sequence). The CDR3 extends over 14 amino acids. Written as DNA, the CDR3 is TGCAGTGCTAGAGATCCGGCACGTCCCTACGAGCAGTACTTC. The encoded protein is CSARDPARPYEQYF.

This clonotype has just a few counts. The V gene is TRBV4-3, the J gene TRBJ1-2, with TRBD1 matching over 7 bases. There are 14 residues in the CDR3. The germline V gene has CDR1 LGHNA and CDR2 YSLEER. V shed 0 bases, J shed 3 bases, and the junction held 1 base outside the gene matches. Here the CDR3 DNA reads TGCGCCAGCAGCCAAGACGACAGGGACTATGGCTACACCTTC. Translating gives CASSQDDRDYGYTF.

This clonotype was recorded a few times. J is TRBJ2-1 and V is TRBV29-1; D gene ambiguous. CDR3 length equals 13 residues. Germline V CDR1 and CDR2: SQVTM, ANQGSEA. Trimming cost V 3 bases and J 7 bases, with 13 bases left between them. As DNA, the CDR3 is TGCAGCGTTGATAAGGGATCTAGTAATGAGCAGTTCTTC. It codes for CSVDKGSSNEQFF.